This TCR beta chain appears in the sequencing data of a study of CD8+ T cells in alopecia areata. Study context: Treatment of the treated patients consisted of oral tofacitinib, 5 to 10 mg twice daily. Dosing with tofacitinib proceeded for 6 to 18 months, followed by 6 months off drug. The study, taken as a whole, reports: On tofacitinib, scalp and blood still held many of the expanded lesional clones.

Noted treatment: oral pan-JAK inhibitor, 5-10 mg twice daily. For this clone: What it recognizes is unknown.

The CDR3 consists of 10 residues. CDR1 and CDR2 from the germline V gene are SQVTM and ANQGSEA. Trimming shortened V by 4 bases and J by 9 bases, and 8 bases separated the two germline ends. In each case, RNA was isolated and then reverse transcribed into cDNA as the sequencing template. Assay: immunoSEQ multiplex PCR; the TCRdb copy retains only in-frame clones and omits some. This table holds some 220,000 clones, about 50% found once. The clonotype originates from a human donor with alopecia areata. The chain has TRBV29-1 and TRBJ2-3; perhaps TRBD2 as D (6 bases). This specimen was CD4+ T cells sorted from blood, taken at week 4, from a patient treated with tofacitinib. The CDR3 DNA is TGCAGCGTTGGGGGGAGGACGCAGTATTTT. Residues: CSVGGRTQYF.